A selection of T cell receptor beta chains follows, all from one sample in a study of T cell responses to AZD1222 COVID-19 vaccine. Method: immunoSEQ multiplex PCR; TCRdb's copy keeps in-frame clones and lacks some. This table holds approximately 190,000 clones, over 80% found once. Source: peripheral blood, taken on day 0 of AZD1222 vaccination. Receptors were obtained from an adult in good health. The CDR3 runs from the conserved cysteine through the conserved F or W. A D gene is named only where the DNA matches it firmly.

cdr3_aa d_call j_call v_call
CASSLAGTGISGVETQYF TRBD1 TRBJ2-5 TRBV7-8
CASSLPLDPSGYEQYF NA TRBJ2-7 TRBV11-2
CASSQGEGGQPQHF NA TRBJ1-5 TRBV3-1/TRBV3-2
CASSPRADTQYF NA TRBJ2-3 TRBV7-8
CASSRGQGNTEAFF TRBD1 TRBJ1-1 TRBV5-1
CASSEQISGNTIYF NA TRBJ1-3 TRBV28
CASSQDRRPPQHF NA TRBJ1-5 TRBV18
CASSFGGVGNSPLHF NA TRBJ1-6 TRBV27
CACTTGDIEKLFF TRBD1 TRBJ1-4 TRBV30
CASSEGQRGTTNEKLFF TRBD1 TRBJ1-4 TRBV6-1
CASTPNLVSDNSPLHF NA TRBJ1-6 TRBV5-4
CASSVGQGQGSYNEQFF TRBD1 TRBJ2-1 TRBV9
CASAIGGAQNNYGYTF NA TRBJ1-2 TRBV28
CASSSLWWDTQYF NA TRBJ2-3 TRBV5-6
CSASHSVGNQPQHF NA TRBJ1-5 TRBV20-1
CASSPRQGSLDGYTF TRBD1 TRBJ1-2 TRBV18
CASSQDRYGAGNSPLHF NA TRBJ1-6 TRBV4-1
CAISDSRGGETQYF NA TRBJ2-5 TRBV10-3
CASSPDSNSEAFF NA TRBJ1-1 TRBV27
CASSLAVGGGTPRGQFF TRBD2 TRBJ2-1 TRBV7-6
CASSQDSGQPTYEQYF NA TRBJ2-7 TRBV3-1/TRBV3-2
CASSLGARRQGTGELFF NA TRBJ2-2 TRBV5-1
CASSPTGGLGEGSNQPQHF NA TRBJ1-5 TRBV18
CAWSVVGSNTEAFF NA TRBJ1-1 TRBV30
CSARTAGGGFF TRBD2 TRBJ2-1 TRBV20-1
CASSFRGPKETQYF NA TRBJ2-5 TRBV11-2
CATSSPNEKLFF NA TRBJ1-4 TRBV15
CASSSRDYGYTF NA TRBJ1-2 TRBV5-5
CASSRTGLSEQYF TRBD1 TRBJ2-7 TRBV19
CASSLDVGQPQHF NA TRBJ1-5 TRBV27
CASSQPHASGQRFF NA TRBJ2-1 TRBV3-1/TRBV3-2
CAIGRGGPRNTEAFF NA TRBJ1-1 TRBV10-3
CAWTGGLSAGNTIYF NA TRBJ1-3 TRBV30
CASSTGNDEKLFF TRBD1 TRBJ1-4 TRBV7-2
CASSRGQGYEKLFF TRBD1 TRBJ1-4 TRBV11-1
CASSPSEGTEAFF NA TRBJ1-1 TRBV5-1
CASSIDLGSLITGELFF NA TRBJ2-2 TRBV19
CASSRQGGNYGYTF TRBD1 TRBJ1-2 TRBV2
CASSPRRAGANVLTF NA TRBJ2-6 TRBV9
CATSVQGPPLHF NA TRBJ1-6 TRBV24-1
CASSFKGDGETQYF NA TRBJ2-5 TRBV7-2
CASSSLTGLYGYTF NA TRBJ1-2 TRBV7-9
CASMKGGGYTF NA TRBJ1-2 TRBV6-5
CASNAGRRENGYTF NA TRBJ1-2 TRBV19
CASSSRIRAASSYNSPLHF NA TRBJ1-6 TRBV7-2
CASIPSYRGGATDTQYF TRBD2 TRBJ2-3 TRBV19
CASSTLGARHYEQYF NA TRBJ2-7 TRBV19
CASSTPRGERFF TRBD2 TRBJ2-1 TRBV7-8
CASRRRGPRPGTQYF NA TRBJ2-3 TRBV6-5
CASSLSGEAAFF NA TRBJ1-1 TRBV5-1
CASSPSASNSPLHF NA TRBJ1-6 TRBV25-1
CASRGVSGELFF NA TRBJ2-2 TRBV6-4
CSASSGQASYGYTF TRBD1 TRBJ1-2 TRBV20-1
CASSRAGTGELFF TRBD2 TRBJ2-2 TRBV11-1
CASSLEDRGKNEQYF TRBD1 TRBJ2-7 TRBV11-2
CASSQDRGRLGYNEQFF NA TRBJ2-1 TRBV4-3
CASSVSGGAVTDTQYF TRBD2 TRBJ2-3 TRBV9
CASSSAQGSNTEAFF NA TRBJ1-1 TRBV5-4
CASTPGTSYGYTF NA TRBJ1-2 TRBV19